Listed below are T cell receptor beta chains from one sample, sequenced in a study. TCRdb re-analysed the RT-PCR reads in MiXCR, keeping a single row per CDR3 protein. In the table there are about 680,000 distinct CDR3 sequences, approximately 15% of which are singletons. Sequenced input: memory CD4+ T cells from blood. These receptor sequences come from a female donor in good health, serving as a healthy control. The CDR3 runs from the conserved cysteine through the conserved F or W. The D gene is left open where the match is weak. Clone size is stated in some rows and not others, as once, few, many or a class when expanded.

d_call: -
cdr3_length: 13
clone_size: few
v_call: TRBV7-3
j_call: TRBJ2-5
cdr3_aa: CASSLSFQETQYF
cdr3_nt: TGTGCCAGCAGCTTAAGTTTCCAAGAGACCCAGTACTTC

d_call: -
cdr3_length: 13
clone_size: few
v_call: TRBV20-1
j_call: TRBJ1-6
cdr3_aa: CSGPQELVSPLHF
cdr3_nt: TGCAGTGGCCCCCAGGAGTTGGTCTCACCCCTCCACTTT

d_call: TRBD1
cdr3_length: 15
clone_size: -
v_call: TRBV5-1
j_call: TRBJ1-2
cdr3_aa: CASSSNPGTADGYTF
cdr3_nt: TGCGCCAGCAGCTCCAACCCTGGGACAGCGGATGGCTACACCTTC

d_call: -
cdr3_length: 13
clone_size: few
v_call: TRBV12-3/TRBV12-4
j_call: TRBJ1-1
cdr3_aa: CASSPRVGTEAFF
cdr3_nt: TGTGCCAGCAGTCCCAGGGTAGGAACTGAAGCTTTCTTT

d_call: TRBD2
cdr3_length: 14
clone_size: -
v_call: TRBV19
j_call: TRBJ2-1
cdr3_aa: CASSILRTSIEQFF
cdr3_nt: TGTGCCAGTAGTATTTTAAGGACTAGCATTGAGCAGTTCTTC

d_call: TRBD1
cdr3_length: 18
clone_size: -
v_call: TRBV28
j_call: TRBJ1-5
cdr3_aa: CASSLRDRAWHSNQPQHF
cdr3_nt: TGTGCCAGCAGTTTAAGGGACAGGGCTTGGCATAGCAATCAGCCCCAGCATTTT

d_call: TRBD2
cdr3_length: 14
clone_size: -
v_call: TRBV2
j_call: TRBJ2-1
cdr3_aa: CASSAFTSVNEQFF
cdr3_nt: TGTGCCAGCAGTGCATTTACTAGCGTTAATGAGCAGTTCTTC

d_call: -
cdr3_length: 13
clone_size: many
v_call: TRBV6-2/TRBV6-3
j_call: TRBJ2-7
cdr3_aa: CASSRGQGYEQYF
cdr3_nt: TGTGCCAGCAGTCGTGGGCAGGGCTACGAGCAGTACTTC

d_call: TRBD2
cdr3_length: 14
clone_size: few
v_call: TRBV7-2
j_call: TRBJ2-4
cdr3_aa: CASRAGLAGGLSYF
cdr3_nt: TGTGCCAGCAGGGCGGGACTAGCGGGGGGACTCTCGTACTTC

d_call: -
cdr3_length: 15
clone_size: few
v_call: TRBV9
j_call: TRBJ2-1
cdr3_aa: CASSERVVNYNEQFF
cdr3_nt: TGTGCCAGCAGCGAGAGGGTTGTCAATTACAATGAGCAGTTCTTC

d_call: TRBD1
cdr3_length: 11
clone_size: -
v_call: TRBV12-3/TRBV12-4
j_call: TRBJ1-2
cdr3_aa: CASRAGTGASF
cdr3_nt: TGTGCCAGCAGGGCCGGGACAGGGGCCTCCTTC

d_call: TRBD1
cdr3_length: 15
clone_size: few
v_call: TRBV7-2
j_call: TRBJ1-2
cdr3_aa: CASSSTRDSDYGYTF
cdr3_nt: TGTGCCAGCAGCTCGACCAGGGACAGCGACTATGGCTACACCTTC

d_call: TRBD2
cdr3_length: 14
clone_size: -
v_call: TRBV2
j_call: TRBJ2-1
cdr3_aa: CASLGLAVLNEQFF
cdr3_nt: TGTGCCAGCCTGGGACTAGCGGTCCTCAATGAGCAGTTCTTC

d_call: -
cdr3_length: 15
clone_size: many
v_call: TRBV6-5
j_call: TRBJ2-3
cdr3_aa: CASSYSMSDIDTQYF
cdr3_nt: TGTGCCAGCAGTTACTCGATGTCAGACATAGATACGCAGTATTTT

d_call: TRBD1
cdr3_length: 17
clone_size: few
v_call: TRBV5-1
j_call: TRBJ2-2
cdr3_aa: CASSFPGTGGLTGELFF
cdr3_nt: TGCGCCAGCAGCTTCCCCGGGACAGGGGGCCTAACCGGGGAGCTGTTTTTT

d_call: TRBD2
cdr3_length: 15
clone_size: many
v_call: TRBV12-3/TRBV12-4
j_call: TRBJ2-3
cdr3_aa: CASSLASGYTDTQYF
cdr3_nt: TGTGCCAGCAGTTTGGCTAGCGGGTACACAGATACGCAGTATTTT

d_call: -
cdr3_length: 12
clone_size: few
v_call: TRBV14
j_call: TRBJ2-7
cdr3_aa: CASSQIGYEQYF
cdr3_nt: TGTGCCAGCAGCCAAATAGGGTACGAGCAGTACTTC

d_call: -
cdr3_length: 14
clone_size: many
v_call: TRBV27
j_call: TRBJ1-1
cdr3_aa: CASSLMAMNTEAFF
cdr3_nt: TGTGCCAGCAGTTTAATGGCGATGAACACTGAAGCTTTCTTT

d_call: -
cdr3_length: 13
clone_size: -
v_call: TRBV25-1
j_call: TRBJ2-1
cdr3_aa: CASSGVEAAEQFF
cdr3_nt: TGTGCCAGCAGTGGAGTGGAGGCGGCCGAGCAGTTCTTC

d_call: -
cdr3_length: 15
clone_size: few
v_call: TRBV9
j_call: TRBJ1-1
cdr3_aa: CASSPRGDLGTEAFF
cdr3_nt: TGTGCCAGCAGCCCCCGGGGGGACCTGGGCACTGAAGCTTTCTTT

d_call: TRBD1
cdr3_length: 17
clone_size: few
v_call: TRBV28
j_call: TRBJ2-2
cdr3_aa: CASRDPGQGLDTGELFF
cdr3_nt: TGTGCCAGCAGAGACCCGGGACAGGGGCTAGACACCGGGGAGCTGTTTTTT

d_call: -
cdr3_length: 15
clone_size: -
v_call: TRBV19
j_call: TRBJ1-4
cdr3_aa: CASSINWAAREKLFF
cdr3_nt: TGTGCCAGTAGTATAAACTGGGCGGCGAGGGAAAAACTGTTTTTT

d_call: TRBD1
cdr3_length: 17
clone_size: many
v_call: TRBV6-5
j_call: TRBJ2-5
cdr3_aa: CASSYSFWTGGAETQYF
cdr3_nt: TGTGCCAGCAGTTACTCATTTTGGACAGGGGGCGCAGAGACCCAGTACTTC

d_call: TRBD2
cdr3_length: 15
clone_size: many
v_call: TRBV4-1
j_call: TRBJ2-1
cdr3_aa: CASSQGLAGVNEQFF
cdr3_nt: TGCGCCAGCAGCCAAGGACTAGCGGGAGTCAATGAGCAGTTCTTC

d_call: TRBD2
cdr3_length: 15
clone_size: -
v_call: TRBV6-5
j_call: TRBJ2-7
cdr3_aa: CASSPQLAGGREQYF
cdr3_nt: TGTGCCAGCAGTCCCCAACTAGCGGGGGGGCGGGAGCAGTACTTC

d_call: -
cdr3_length: 14
clone_size: -
v_call: TRBV5-1
j_call: TRBJ2-3
cdr3_aa: CASSSVSGTDTQYF
cdr3_nt: TGCGCCAGCAGCTCAGTTAGCGGTACAGATACGCAGTATTTT

d_call: -
cdr3_length: 15
clone_size: few
v_call: TRBV5-1
j_call: TRBJ2-7
cdr3_aa: CASSPLPSNPYEQYF
cdr3_nt: TGCGCCAGCAGCCCACTACCAAGTAACCCCTACGAGCAGTACTTC

d_call: TRBD2
cdr3_length: 16
clone_size: -
v_call: TRBV12-3/TRBV12-4
j_call: TRBJ2-7
cdr3_aa: CASSWGRGIGTYEQYF
cdr3_nt: TGTGCCAGCAGTTGGGGGAGGGGCATCGGGACCTACGAGCAGTACTTC

d_call: -
cdr3_length: 14
clone_size: -
v_call: TRBV5-4
j_call: TRBJ1-2
cdr3_aa: CASSSVDHRGGYTF
cdr3_nt: TGTGCCAGCAGCTCGGTCGACCATCGGGGTGGCTACACCTTC

d_call: -
cdr3_length: 12
clone_size: many
v_call: TRBV20-1
j_call: TRBJ2-7
cdr3_aa: CSANSEAYEQYF
cdr3_nt: TGCAGTGCTAATAGTGAAGCCTACGAGCAGTACTTC

d_call: -
cdr3_length: 16
clone_size: few
v_call: TRBV7-2
j_call: TRBJ2-3
cdr3_aa: CASSPSGGLGADTQYF
cdr3_nt: TGTGCCAGCAGCCCTAGTGGGGGACTTGGAGCAGATACGCAGTATTTT

d_call: -
cdr3_length: 14
clone_size: -
v_call: TRBV11-2
j_call: TRBJ2-1
cdr3_aa: CASSSPTGYNEQFF
cdr3_nt: TGTGCCAGCAGCTCACCTACGGGGTACAATGAGCAGTTCTTC

d_call: -
cdr3_length: 14
clone_size: -
v_call: TRBV7-2
j_call: TRBJ1-1
cdr3_aa: CAGSIQGVGTEAFF
cdr3_nt: TGTGCCGGCAGCATACAGGGCGTGGGCACTGAAGCTTTCTTT

d_call: -
cdr3_length: 16
clone_size: once
v_call: TRBV5-4
j_call: TRBJ1-1
cdr3_aa: CASTFWGALRGTEAFF
cdr3_nt: TGTGCCAGCACCTTTTGGGGGGCCCTACGGGGAACTGAAGCTTTCTTT

d_call: TRBD1
cdr3_length: 15
clone_size: many
v_call: TRBV7-2
j_call: TRBJ1-2
cdr3_aa: CASSLAGTANYGYTF
cdr3_nt: TGTGCCAGCAGCTTAGCCGGGACAGCCAACTATGGCTACACCTTC

d_call: -
cdr3_length: 15
clone_size: many
v_call: TRBV9
j_call: TRBJ2-1
cdr3_aa: CASSVGTHSYNEQFF
cdr3_nt: TGTGCCAGCAGCGTAGGGACTCACTCCTACAATGAGCAGTTCTTC

d_call: -
cdr3_length: 13
clone_size: few
v_call: TRBV12-3/TRBV12-4
j_call: TRBJ1-2
cdr3_aa: CASSRLRSYGYTF
cdr3_nt: TGTGCCAGCAGTAGGCTAAGGAGCTATGGCTACACCTTC

d_call: TRBD1
cdr3_length: 17
clone_size: few
v_call: TRBV9
j_call: TRBJ2-3
cdr3_aa: CASSGPPTGESTDTQYF
cdr3_nt: TGTGCCAGCAGCGGGCCCCCCACAGGGGAAAGCACAGATACGCAGTATTTT

d_call: TRBD2
cdr3_length: 17
clone_size: many
v_call: TRBV4-2
j_call: TRBJ2-1
cdr3_aa: CASSQEGGGSPYNEQFF
cdr3_nt: TGTGCCAGCAGCCAAGAGGGTGGCGGGAGCCCCTACAATGAGCAGTTCTTC

d_call: -
cdr3_length: 13
clone_size: many
v_call: TRBV6-5
j_call: TRBJ2-1
cdr3_aa: CASSLSGFDEQFF
cdr3_nt: TGTGCCAGCAGTTTATCGGGATTCGATGAGCAGTTCTTC

d_call: -
cdr3_length: 16
clone_size: few
v_call: TRBV6-2/TRBV6-3
j_call: TRBJ2-1
cdr3_aa: CASSYSITGQYNEQFF
cdr3_nt: TGTGCCAGCAGTTACTCTATCACAGGGCAGTACAATGAGCAGTTCTTC

d_call: TRBD2
cdr3_length: 18
clone_size: few
v_call: TRBV20-1
j_call: TRBJ2-1
cdr3_aa: CSARISGTLAGSYNEQFF
cdr3_nt: TGCAGTGCTAGAATTTCCGGGACCCTAGCGGGCTCCTACAATGAGCAGTTCTTC

d_call: -
cdr3_length: 13
clone_size: few
v_call: TRBV5-1
j_call: TRBJ1-2
cdr3_aa: CASRHRGEGGYTF
cdr3_nt: TGCGCCAGCAGGCATAGGGGTGAGGGAGGCTACACCTTC

d_call: -
cdr3_length: 14
clone_size: -
v_call: TRBV18
j_call: TRBJ1-1
cdr3_aa: CASSPVDTNTEAFF
cdr3_nt: TGTGCCAGCTCACCAGTAGATACGAACACTGAAGCTTTCTTT

d_call: TRBD2
cdr3_length: 14
clone_size: -
v_call: TRBV5-1
j_call: TRBJ2-1
cdr3_aa: CASSQGLDSDEQFF
cdr3_nt: TGCGCCAGCAGCCAGGGACTAGACTCCGATGAGCAGTTCTTC

d_call: -
cdr3_length: 12
clone_size: many
v_call: TRBV7-2
j_call: TRBJ1-1
cdr3_aa: CASSPRGAEAFF
cdr3_nt: TGTGCCAGCAGCCCCAGAGGGGCTGAAGCTTTCTTT

d_call: TRBD1
cdr3_length: 16
clone_size: -
v_call: TRBV24-1
j_call: TRBJ1-2
cdr3_aa: CATSDSRTGGHSGYTF
cdr3_nt: TGTGCCACCAGTGATTCCCGGACAGGTGGGCATTCTGGCTACACCTTC

d_call: -
cdr3_length: 13
clone_size: many
v_call: TRBV4-3
j_call: TRBJ1-5
cdr3_aa: CASSQDEKGAQHF
cdr3_nt: TGCGCCAGCAGCCAAGATGAAAAGGGGGCCCAGCATTTT

d_call: -
cdr3_length: 14
clone_size: many
v_call: TRBV20-1
j_call: TRBJ2-2
cdr3_aa: CSASSPAGTGELFF
cdr3_nt: TGCAGTGCTAGTTCCCCAGCAGGGACCGGGGAGCTGTTTTTT